This T cell receptor (beta chain) stems from a study of control samples from healthy donors and cancer patients (dated by TCRdb to the early 2020s). The library relied on the immunoSEQ multiplex PCR assay. Here the immuneACCESS table is served through TCRdb, limited to in-frame sequences with V and J called. Missing clones are a known gap in these copies; in checked studies unresolved V genes cover under half, and the rest lacks a known reason. Within this sample are approximately 120,000 clones, with around 87% of them counted one time only. Roughly 3% of the sample rests with the top ten. From the cysteine up to the phenylalanine, the CDR3 has a length of 13 residues. Solely the CDR3 DNA is kept, with 39 bases framed from the first base. As encoded in the germline V gene (reference sequence), CDR1 is MNHEY while CDR2 is SMNVEV. Germline trimming: 3 bases from V, 5 bases from J; junction bases outside gene matches: 3.

Regarding this clone: Its antigen remains unidentified. No clone much larger than this one lies a single base away; base qualities are absent. Additional DNA sequences in this sample encode the identical CDR3.

The receptor was isolated from a man in his fifties or sixties in good health. Sequencing was carried out using blood. The sequence joins TRBV27 to TRBJ1-1, and TRBD1 aligns with 7 junction nucleotides. This receptor has the CDR3 CASSFRGSTEAFF. The bases read TGTGCCAGCAGTTTCAGGGGGAGTACTGAAGCTTTCTTT.